Reported below is one T cell receptor beta chain. The sample comes from a study of blood T cell repertoires in COVID-19. Study summary: The samples span acute and convalescent COVID-19 from the United States, Italy and Spain. T cells, B-cell-depleted T cells, or PBMCs provided the cDNA or gDNA that served as material.

The CDR3 covers 14 residues. Trimming left V 4 bases short and J 0 bases short, with 10 bases between. CDR1 is SGHRS, CDR2 YFSETQ, per germline. In the authors' workflow: How many nucleated cells were present was estimated from reference gene primer amplification. Here immunoSEQ multiplex PCR was the method, and the copy in TCRdb shows in-frame clones only, minus some. The V and J calls and clone size are taken from that table; D and trimming were inferred from the DNA. This sample has a few hundred thousand clones, with over 70% found just once. Sequencing was carried out using peripheral blood. The chain couples TRBV5-1 to TRBJ1-1; the D gene is possibly TRBD1 (5 bases). The clonotype was recovered from a man in his fifties with active or convalescent COVID-19. CDR3 in amino acids: CASSPGIMNTEAFF. In DNA, the CDR3 is TGCGCCAGCAGCCCAGGGATCATGAACACTGAAGCTTTCTTT.